Below, 23 T cell receptor beta chains from the same sample are listed, as sequenced in a study of blood T cell repertoires in COVID-19. Here immunoSEQ multiplex PCR was the method, and the copy in TCRdb shows in-frame clones only, minus some. Of about 80,000 clones detected, roughly four fifths appear once; the ten largest clones hold roughly a tenth. Material for sequencing was peripheral blood. The origin of the receptors is a man aged 55 to 70 with acute or convalescent COVID-19.

This clone was detected once. The chain uses TRBV12-3 or TRBV12-4 and TRBJ2-1; 11 positions agree with TRBD2. V trimming: 6 bases; J trimming: 10 bases; junction bases outside the gene matches: 5. The length of the CDR3 is 13 residues. The chain's CDR3 is CASRLGTSGEQFF. The CDR3 DNA follows: TGTGCCAGCAGACTCGGGACTAGCGGCGAGCAGTTCTTC.

The CDR3 loop is CASGTGLAVNNEQFF. The CDR3 DNA sequence: TGTGCTAGTGGCACAGGACTAGCGGTAAACAATGAGCAGTTCTTC. This rearrangement joins TRBV12-5 to TRBJ2-1; the match to TRBD2 covers 10 bases. Losses at the gene ends were 6 bases for V and 5 bases for J; bases not matched to a gene: 7. CDR1 and CDR2 (germline): LGHNT, FRNRAP. This CDR3 is built from 15 residues.

With regard to this clone: At one of its ends the junction is not consistent with the germline gene, which may arise from a read error. The V gene is TRBV20-1, the J gene TRBJ1-3; D ambiguous. Germline loops: CDR1 DFQATT, CDR2 SNEGSKA (reference sequence). This CDR3 comprises 11 residues. The CDR3 loop reads CSAGENLSRYF. The CDR3 nucleotides are TGCAGTGCTGGAGAGAACCTTTCTAGGTATTTT.

The J gene is TRBJ2-7, the V gene TRBV7-9; TRBD2 aligns across 10 bases. V gave up 3 bases and J gave up 1 base; unmatched junction bases: 3. This CDR3 region has 15 residues. Germline CDR1 and CDR2: SEHNR and FQNEAQ (reference sequence). The DNA for the CDR3 is TGTGCCAGCAGCTTCTTACTAGCGGGGTCCTACGAGCAGTACTTC. Protein sequence: CASSFLLAGSYEQYF.

In the case of this clone: Within the sample, other DNA sequences also encode this same CDR3. The rearrangement uses TRBV7-9 and TRBJ1-3; possibly TRBD1 for D (6 bases). The CDR3 has 15 amino acids. Germline V gene lookup returns CDR1 SEHNR and CDR2 FQNEAQ (reference sequence). Trimming stripped 5 bases from V and 0 bases from J, with 11 bases between. CDR3 nucleotide sequence: TGTGCCAGCAGCCCAGGACAGAACTCTGGAAACACCATATATTTT. Amino acids: CASSPGQNSGNTIYF.

The rearrangement uses TRBV5-1 and TRBJ2-3, with a possible D match to TRBD2 (5 bases). Trimming shortened V by 7 bases and J by 5 bases, and 8 bases separated the two germline ends. This CDR3 has 11 amino acids. Germline assignment: CDR1 SGHRS and CDR2 YFSETQ. In DNA, the CDR3 is TGCGCCAGCTCGAGGGAAGATACGCAGTATTTT. Protein sequence: CASSREDTQYF.

This chain's CDR3 is CASSQAMGQGGSPLHF. CDR3 nucleotide sequence: TGCGCCAGCAGCCAAGCTATGGGGCAGGGGGGTTCACCCCTCCACTTT. This chain links TRBV4-1 with TRBJ1-6; 7 bases align to TRBD1. The V gene end was trimmed by 1 base and the J gene end by 9 bases; junction bases not matched to a gene: 9. This CDR3 region has 16 residues. Germline V gene sequence: CDR1 MGHRA, CDR2 YSYEKL.

This clone was observed once. The rearrangement links TRBV6-2 or TRBV6-3 to TRBJ1-5; D is possibly TRBD1 (6 bases). CDR3 length: 13 amino acids. Germline values: CDR1 MNHEY, CDR2 SVGEGT. The ends were cut back, 5 bases at V and 5 bases at J, with 10 bases in the middle. DNA for the CDR3: TGTGCCAGCAGTGGGGACACCGATCAGCCCCAGCATTTT. Residues: CASSGDTDQPQHF.

The rearrangement links TRBV3-1 (or the pseudogene TRBV3-2) to TRBJ2-1, with 11 positions matching TRBD2. The trim removed 4 bases at V and 8 bases at J, leaving 7 bases unmatched. The CDR3 contains 15 residues. The V gene's germline CDR1 is LGHDT and CDR2 YNNKEL (reference sequence). This CDR3 is CASSPTSGSNHEQFF. CDR3 nucleotide sequence: TGTGCCAGCAGCCCAACTAGCGGGAGTAACCATGAGCAGTTCTTC.

The chain has TRBV21-1 and TRBJ1-6; the listed D gene, TRBD1, was not tested against the DNA. TRBV21-1 represents a pseudogene. This CDR3 region has 12 residues. The CDR3 sequence is CASSKAQAPLHF. The CDR3 region has the DNA TGTGCCAGCAGCAAAGCACAGGCCCCCCTCCACTTT.

This sequence joins TRBV28 and TRBJ1-2, with D uncertain. This CDR3 comprises 14 residues. The V gene's germline CDR1 is MDHEN and CDR2 SYDVKM. Trimming shortened V by 6 bases and J by 1 base, and 12 bases separated the two germline ends. This CDR3 is CASSPPAVNYGYTF. Here the CDR3 DNA reads TGTGCCAGCAGCCCCCCGGCGGTTAACTATGGCTACACCTTC.

The V gene is TRBV6-1, the J gene TRBJ1-6; maybe TRBD1 (6 bases). Germline CDR1 reads MNHNS; CDR2 reads SASEGT. Deletions cut 2 bases from V and 10 bases from J, with 12 bases between. The CDR3 is 14 residues long. This CDR3 is CASSELRGGSPLHF. DNA of the CDR3: TGTGCCAGCAGTGAACTGAGGGGGGGCTCACCCCTCCACTTT.

The rearrangement joins TRBV9 to TRBJ1-2; 7 bases fit TRBD1. Germline V gene data show CDR1 as SGDLS and CDR2 as YYNGEE. CDR3 length: 16 amino acids. Losses at the gene ends were 5 bases for V and 0 bases for J; bases not matched to a gene: 10. CDR3 in amino acids: CASRWGGTATNYGYTF. The CDR3 DNA follows: TGTGCCAGCAGGTGGGGTGGGACAGCTACTAACTATGGCTACACCTTC.

The chain employs TRBV5-1 and TRBJ2-7, with 7 bases matching TRBD1. CDR3 length: 14 residues. With V trimmed by 7 bases and J by 1 base, 8 bases remained unmatched. Germline V gene lookup returns CDR1 SGHRS and CDR2 YFSETQ. CDR3 amino acids: CASSQGVGSYEQYF. The CDR3 DNA reads as TGCGCCAGCTCCCAGGGGGTGGGGTCCTACGAGCAGTACTTC.

The chain is built from TRBV6-4 and TRBJ1-2; 9 bases align to TRBD1. The CDR3 sequence is 14 residues long. Per germline, CDR1 MRHNA and CDR2 SNTAGT. V lost 8 bases, J lost 5 bases, and 9 bases stayed unmatched. The CDR3 loop is CASGYTGGVYGYTF. CDR3 in DNA: TGTGCCAGCGGTTACACAGGGGGCGTTTATGGCTACACCTTC.

The chain combines TRBV5-4 with TRBJ1-2; the match to TRBD1 covers 7 bases. The length of the CDR3 is 15 residues. The trim removed 1 base at V and 2 bases at J, leaving 5 bases unmatched. Germline V CDR1 and CDR2: SGHNT, YYREEE (reference sequence). As DNA, the CDR3 is TGTGCCAGCAGCTTGAACCCGACAGGGAACTATGGCTACACCTTC. It translates to CASSLNPTGNYGYTF.

V gene TRBV6-5 combines with J gene TRBJ1-2; TRBD1 might be the D (6 bases). Per the germline V gene, CDR1 is MNHEY and CDR2 is SVGAGI. Trimming took off 8 bases at V and 5 bases at J, with 18 bases between the two ends. CDR3 length: 14 residues. CDR3 residues: CASFPRGARYGYTF. DNA for the CDR3: TGTGCCAGCTTCCCCCGGGGGGCGCGTTATGGCTACACCTTC.

This clone was seen only a few times. The chain combines TRBV27 with TRBJ2-5, with TRBD1 as a possible D gene (6 bases). CDR1 MNHEY and CDR2 SMNVEV come from the germline V gene (reference sequence). The CDR3 contains 15 residues. With 5 bases removed from V and 0 bases from J, the gap between germline ends came to 13 bases. CDR3 coding DNA: TGTGCCAGCAGTAGGGGGACGGGGTACCAAGAGACCCAGTACTTC. Translating gives CASSRGTGYQETQYF.

This clone occurred a few times. This rearrangement joins TRBV5-4 to TRBJ2-7; 9 nucleotides line up with TRBD1. The junction had 11 bases not matched to a gene; V was cut back by 4 bases and J by 3 bases. The germline gives CDR1 SGHNT, CDR2 YYREEE (reference sequence). This CDR3 comprises 16 residues. CDR3 DNA: TGTGCCAGCAGCCCACCGGGACAGGGTATAATCTACGAGCAGTACTTC. Its protein is CASSPPGQGIIYEQYF.

This clone was seen just once. This chain links TRBV10-1 with TRBJ2-1; D perhaps matches TRBD2 (6 bases). Germline CDR1 WNHNN, CDR2 SYGVQD (reference sequence). With 3 bases removed from V and 4 bases from J, the gap between germline ends came to 13 bases. This CDR3 has 15 amino acids. The chain's CDR3 is CASSDGGGGYNEQFF. CDR3 in DNA: TGCGCCAGCAGTGATGGGGGAGGTGGTTACAATGAGCAGTTCTTC.

V and J are TRBV28 and TRBJ2-7; D ambiguous. The CDR3 is 15 amino acids. V dropped 6 bases and J dropped 1 base, with 16 bases sitting between them. Germline V gene sequence: CDR1 MDHEN, CDR2 SYDVKM. The CDR3 loop is CASSPTRLGSYEQYF. CDR3 nucleotide sequence: TGTGCCAGCAGCCCTACTCGACTGGGTTCCTACGAGCAGTACTTC.

This clone was detected only a few times. The chain joins TRBV7-2 to TRBJ2-6; 7 bases line up with TRBD1. The CDR3 covers 16 residues. Unmatched junction bases numbered 9, after V lost 10 bases and J lost 0 bases. Germline CDR1 reads SGHTA; CDR2 reads FQGNSA. Here the CDR3 reads CATGGTVLSGANVLTF. CDR3 sequence (DNA): TGTGCCACCGGTGGGACAGTCCTCTCTGGGGCCAACGTCCTGACTTTC.

The rearrangement uses TRBV5-1 and TRBJ2-1, with D uncertain. V lost 1 base and J lost 9, with 8 bases in between. In germline, CDR1 is SGHRS, CDR2 YFSETQ. This CDR3 comprises 12 residues. CDR3 coding DNA: TGCGCCAGCAGCTTGACGCAGTCTGAGCAGTTCTTC. This encodes CASSLTQSEQFF.